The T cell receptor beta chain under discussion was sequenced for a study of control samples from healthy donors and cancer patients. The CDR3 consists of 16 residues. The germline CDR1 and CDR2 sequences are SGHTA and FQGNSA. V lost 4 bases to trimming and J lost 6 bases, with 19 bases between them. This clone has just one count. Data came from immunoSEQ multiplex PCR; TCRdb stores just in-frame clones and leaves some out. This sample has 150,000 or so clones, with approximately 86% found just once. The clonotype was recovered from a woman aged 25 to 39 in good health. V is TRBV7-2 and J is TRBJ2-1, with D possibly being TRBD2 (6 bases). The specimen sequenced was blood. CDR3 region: CASSSDPGLPINEQFF. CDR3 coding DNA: TGTGCCAGCAGCTCAGACCCCGGACTACCTATCAATGAGCAGTTCTTC.